The rows below give T cell receptor beta chains drawn from one sample of a study of OX40 agonist ivuxolimab in advanced cancers. Method: immunoSEQ multiplex PCR; TCRdb's copy keeps in-frame clones and lacks some. The sample consists of tens of thousands of clones, approximately 78% of them appearing once. Source: CD4+ or CD8+ T cells sorted from blood, taken in a trial of the OX40 agonist ivuxolimab. The receptors shown here come from an adult with an advanced solid tumor such as melanoma, head and neck, liver or kidney cancer. Each CDR3 is given with its conserved first and last residue. The D gene is left open where the match is weak. A clone size is listed for some rows: how often the clone was seen (once, few, many), or a class if it is expanded.

v_call	clone_size	j_call	d_call	cdr3_aa	cdr3_nt
TRBV28	-	TRBJ2-3	-	CASSGLSTQYF	TGTGCCAGCAGCGGGCTGAGTACGCAGTATTTT
TRBV5-4	-	TRBJ2-2	-	CASSWGLNTGELFF	TGTGCCAGCAGCTGGGGGCTGAACACCGGGGAGCTGTTTTTT
TRBV10-2	-	TRBJ2-7	TRBD2	CASSERGGAESEQYF	TGCGCCAGCAGTGAGCGGGGAGGGGCTGAGTCCGAGCAGTACTTC
TRBV5-8	-	TRBJ2-2	-	CASRRIVGSGELFF	TGTGCCAGCAGAAGAATAGTGGGTTCCGGGGAGCTGTTTTTT
TRBV27	-	TRBJ2-2	-	CASSREPTGRGELFF	TGTGCCAGCAGTCGGGAGCCCACGGGGCGCGGGGAGCTGTTTTTT
TRBV9	-	TRBJ2-6	-	CASSPRDSWSGANVLTF	TGTGCCAGCAGCCCCAGGGATTCGTGGTCTGGGGCCAACGTCCTGACTTTC
TRBV19	-	TRBJ1-1	-	CASSLAGTVNTEAFF	TGTGCCAGTAGTTTGGCCGGGACGGTGAACACTGAAGCTTTCTTT
TRBV6-5	-	TRBJ2-7	-	CASSYSDRVYEQYF	TGTGCCAGCAGTTATTCAGACAGAGTCTACGAGCAGTACTTC
TRBV5-4	-	TRBJ2-5	TRBD2	CASSLDLAGAQETQYF	TGTGCCAGCAGCTTGGATCTAGCGGGGGCCCAAGAGACCCAGTACTTC
TRBV9	-	TRBJ2-5	-	CASSLGLVTRGTQYF	TGTGCCAGCAGCCTGGGGCTAGTCACCCGAGGGACCCAGTACTTC
TRBV7-2	-	TRBJ2-3	TRBD2	CATKLAGTTDTQYF	TGTGCCACAAAACTAGCGGGGACCACAGATACGCAGTATTTT
TRBV6-6	-	TRBJ2-3	TRBD1	CASSTGQGSITDTQYF	TGTGCCAGCAGTACTGGACAGGGGAGTATCACAGATACGCAGTATTTT
TRBV7-9	-	TRBJ2-4	-	CASSLAPPKNIQYF	TGTGCCAGCAGCTTAGCCCCGCCCAAAAACATTCAGTACTTC
TRBV5-6	-	TRBJ2-1	TRBD1	CASSASGTGIYEQFF	TGTGCCAGCAGCGCCTCCGGGACAGGGATCTATGAGCAGTTCTTC
TRBV11-2	-	TRBJ1-2	-	CASSPSQPVLRGYTF	TGTGCCAGCAGCCCTAGCCAGCCGGTGCTTCGGGGCTACACCTTC
TRBV2	-	TRBJ2-7	TRBD1	CASTAVFLGDRGFNEQYF	TGTGCCAGCACAGCAGTTTTTTTAGGGGACAGGGGTTTTAACGAGCAGTACTTC
TRBV4-2	-	TRBJ1-3	TRBD1	CASSRRTGEGNTIYF	TGTGCCAGCAGCAGACGTACAGGGGAAGGAAACACCATATATTTT
TRBV7-2	once	TRBJ2-4	TRBD1	CASSLDRGLNIQYF	TGTGCCAGCAGCTTAGACAGGGGGCTAAACATTCAGTACTTC
TRBV4-2	-	TRBJ1-2	-	CATGGTGVNYGYTF	TGTGCCACAGGCGGGACGGGGGTGAACTATGGCTACACCTTC
TRBV5-1	-	TRBJ2-3	-	CASSDQGTDTQYF	TGCGCCAGCAGCGATCAAGGCACAGATACGCAGTATTTT
TRBV5-4	-	TRBJ2-3	-	CASSSGISKGNTQYF	TGTGCCAGCAGCTCCGGGATATCGAAAGGAAATACGCAGTATTTT
TRBV19	-	TRBJ2-3	-	CASSYTGTSTDTQYF	TGTGCCAGTAGTTACACCGGGACTAGCACAGATACGCAGTATTTT
TRBV7-2	-	TRBJ2-7	-	CASSGVYEQYF	TGTGCCAGCAGCGGCGTCTACGAGCAGTACTTC
TRBV29-1	-	TRBJ2-3	-	CSVEVRGTDTQYF	TGCAGCGTTGAAGTTAGGGGGACGGATACGCAGTATTTT
TRBV5-1	-	TRBJ2-5	-	CASSPGWEETQYF	TGCGCCAGCAGCCCCGGGTGGGAAGAGACCCAGTACTTC
TRBV4-1	-	TRBJ1-6	-	CASSPGLINSPLHF	TGCGCCAGCAGCCCCGGACTGATTAATTCACCCCTCCACTTT
TRBV28	few	TRBJ1-2	TRBD1	CASLIATGGFSPNGGSSRGYTF	TGTGCCAGTCTAATCGCTACAGGGGGCTTTTCCCCAAACGGGGGGTCCTCTCGTGGCTACACCTTC